The clone carrying this T cell receptor (beta chain) occurred a few times. Its cognate antigen is unknown. Each CDR3 protein gets one entry after TCRdb re-called the RT-PCR reads with MiXCR. The table records about 800,000 distinct CDR3 sequences, over 20% of them present only once. The record originates from a study of response to subunit inactivated influenza vaccine. General study points: Few additional T cells are recruited per seasonal influenza vaccination, authors suggested.

Germline lookup yields CDR1 SGHRS and CDR2 YFSETQ. This CDR3 is built from 17 residues. V dropped 0 bases and J dropped 3 bases, with 19 bases sitting between them. The V call is TRBV5-1, the J call TRBJ2-7; no reliable D call. This clonotype was sampled from a man aged 50 to 59 who received an inactivated influenza vaccine. This sample comprised PBMCs from blood, obtained 5 to 6 days after vaccination. This chain's CDR3 is CASSLVSGNNPDYEQYF. For the CDR3, the DNA is TGCGCCAGCAGCTTGGTTTCTGGGAATAATCCAGACTACGAGCAGTACTTC.